This T cell receptor beta chain is drawn from a study of shared clonotypes between healthy human individuals. Study-level findings and limits: In the sorted subsets, rarefaction showed sequencing was incomplete despite large depth.

Concerning this clone itself: Its matching antigen is unknown.

Splitting of CD4+ cells produced CD45RA+ naive and CD45RA-negative memory subsets. The CDR3 sequence is 15 residues long. Germline V gene data show CDR1 as SGHRS and CDR2 as YFSETQ. With V trimmed by 4 bases and J by 2 bases, 9 bases remained unmatched. Profiling relied on immunoSEQ multiplex PCR, and the TCRdb table lists in-frame clones only, not all of them. The sample has more than 2,000,000 clones, over 85% seen once. This rearrangement joins TRBV5-1 to TRBJ2-7, with 7 bases matching TRBD1. The source is a man aged 18 to 35 in good health. Some clones in this sample may be carry-over from other donors' samples. The sample was naive CD4+ T cells from PBMCs. This sample's subset: CD45RA+ positively selected. CDR3 DNA sequence: TGCGCCAGCAGCAGATCCGGGACAGCGACCTACGAGCAGTACTTC. This encodes CASSRSGTATYEQYF.